This TCR beta chain is drawn from a study of CD8 T cells in ankylosing spondylitis. Study observations and caveats: In ankylosing spondylitis blood, a motif of roughly eight highly homologous TCR beta variants appeared characteristic.

On this clonotype: Its antigen is currently unknown.

The CDR3 loop spans 17 amino acids. V lost 3 bases to trimming and J lost 13 bases; unmatched junction nucleotides: 15. Looked up from germline, CDR1 is MDHEN and CDR2 is SYDVKM. Researchers built TCR beta libraries using quantitative 5'-RACE with molecular barcodes. TCRdb called the 5' RACE reads again in MiXCR, with one record for every CDR3 protein. The sample consists of 350,000 or so distinct CDR3 sequences, roughly 8% of them appearing once. This TCR was sampled from a male donor with ankylosing spondylitis. Sequencing used blood, either unsorted or a sorted T cell fraction (not recorded which). This chain links TRBV28 with TRBJ2-2, with 12 bases that match TRBD1. CDR3 region: CASSFPGTGGPSQGLFF. In DNA, the CDR3 is TGTGCCAGCAGTTTTCCTGGGACAGGGGGCCCCTCCCAAGGGCTGTTTTTT. Variable domain in full (rest from reference TRBV28 and TRBJ2-2): DVKVTQSSRYLVKRTGEKVFLECVQDMDHENMFWYRQDPGLGLRLIYFSYDVKMKEKGDIPEGYSVSREKKERFSLILESASTNQTSMYLCASSFPGTGGPSQGLFFGEGSRLTVL.